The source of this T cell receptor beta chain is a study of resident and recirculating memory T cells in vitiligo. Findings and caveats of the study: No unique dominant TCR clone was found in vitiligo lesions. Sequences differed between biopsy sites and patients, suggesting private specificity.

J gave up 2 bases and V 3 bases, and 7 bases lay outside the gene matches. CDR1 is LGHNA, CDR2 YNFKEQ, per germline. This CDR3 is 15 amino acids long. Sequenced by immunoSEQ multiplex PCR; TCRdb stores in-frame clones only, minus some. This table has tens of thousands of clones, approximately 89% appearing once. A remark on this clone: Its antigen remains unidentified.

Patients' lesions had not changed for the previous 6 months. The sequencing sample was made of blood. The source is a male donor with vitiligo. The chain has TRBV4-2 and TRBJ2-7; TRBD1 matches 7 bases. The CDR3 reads CASSHDRVLPYEQYF. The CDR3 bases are TGTGCCAGCAGCCACGACAGGGTCCTTCCCTACGAGCAGTACTTC.